The table lists the clone carrying this T cell receptor (beta chain) with a count of one. Other nucleotide sequences from this sample produce the same CDR3. The sample comes from a study of Ad26.COV2.S vaccination and SARS-CoV-2 variants. For the study at large: Ad26.COV2.S was injected intramuscularly once or twice, 56 days apart.

As to treatment: 15 to 20 received Ad26.COV2.S at low or high dose, single or two shots; about 5 received placebo; per-sample allocation not given. It was on day 63 after the first vaccine or placebo injection that samples were taken. In Boston, the donor was an adult between 18-55 years of age. Trimming shortened V by 3 bases and J by 0 bases, and 6 bases separated the two germline ends. This CDR3 is 13 amino acids long. In germline, CDR1 is LNHDA, CDR2 SQIVND (reference sequence). The data were produced by immunoSEQ multiplex PCR, yet TCRdb's version contains in-frame clones alone and is incomplete. The sample lists 400,000 to 450,000 clones, around 90% occurring once.

The sequence derives from a person between 18 and 59 years old who received the Ad26.COV2.S COVID-19 vaccine or a placebo. The sample here was peripheral blood, taken in a trial of Ad26.COV2.S vaccine versus placebo. The J gene is TRBJ2-7, the V gene TRBV19; D is ambiguous. CDR3 residues: CASSIGTSYEQYF. The CDR3 nucleotides read TGTGCCAGTAGTATTGGAACCTCCTACGAGCAGTACTTC.